A single sample is the source of the 4 T cell receptor beta chains below, sequenced in a study of cytomegalovirus exposure and HLA in healthy donors. It was with 60 Vbeta and 13 Jbeta primers that the PCR ran. Clones were sequenced by immunoSEQ multiplex PCR, and TCRdb holds only the in-frame ones, with some missing. The sample contains around 150,000 clones, about 82% of which appear only once. Sequencing was done on a sample of PBMCs. These receptors originate from a man aged 25 to 40 in good health.

This chain uses TRBV6-1 with TRBJ2-7; unclear D gene. Trimming removed 6 bases from V and 6 bases from J, with 18 bases in between. From germline, CDR1 is MNHNS and CDR2 SASEGT. This CDR3 has 14 residues. The CDR3 coding sequence is TGTGCCAGCAGCCCGGTTCTCGGAGCGAGCGAGCAGTACTTC. It encodes CASSPVLGASEQYF.

The CDR3 DNA reads TGTGCCGCCCAGAGAGGTCCAGGGCATCAGCCCCAGCATTTT. Its protein is CAAQRGPGHQPQHF. This rearrangement joins TRBV30 to TRBJ1-5, with D perhaps matching TRBD1 (5 bases). From germline, CDR1 is GTSNPN and CDR2 SVGIG (reference sequence). This CDR3 has 14 amino acids. Trimming left V 8 bases short and J 5 bases short, with 19 bases between.

The genes are TRBV27 and TRBJ2-3; D unclear. The CDR3 runs to 13 residues. V lost 3 bases to trimming and J lost 6 bases, with 10 bases between them. Per the germline V gene, CDR1 is MNHEY and CDR2 is SMNVEV (reference sequence). The CDR3 sequence: CASSFWAMDTQYF. For the CDR3, the DNA is TGTGCCAGCAGTTTTTGGGCTATGGATACGCAGTATTTT.

The genes are TRBV18 and TRBJ2-1; no clear D gene. This CDR3 is built from 10 residues. Trimming removed 5 bases at V and 8 bases at J, with 4 bases between. Germline assignment: CDR1 KGHSH and CDR2 LQKENI. The CDR3 region is CASSEYEQFF. The CDR3 DNA sequence: TGTGCCAGCTCAGAGTATGAGCAGTTCTTC.